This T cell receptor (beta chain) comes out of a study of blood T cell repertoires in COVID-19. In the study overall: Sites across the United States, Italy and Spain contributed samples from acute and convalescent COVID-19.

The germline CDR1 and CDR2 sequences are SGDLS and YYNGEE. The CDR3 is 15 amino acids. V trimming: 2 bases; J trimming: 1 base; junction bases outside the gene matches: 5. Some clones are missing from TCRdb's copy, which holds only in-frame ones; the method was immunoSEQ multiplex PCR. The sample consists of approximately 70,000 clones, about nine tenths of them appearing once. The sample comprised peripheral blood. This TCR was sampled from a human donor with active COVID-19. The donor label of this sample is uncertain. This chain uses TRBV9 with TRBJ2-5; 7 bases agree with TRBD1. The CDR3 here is CASSVMGTAQETQYF. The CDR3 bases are TGTGCCAGCAGCGTCATGGGGACAGCCCAAGAGACCCAGTACTTC.